A selection of T cell receptor beta chains follows, all from one sample in a study of shared clonotypes between healthy human individuals. TCRdb's table, derived via immunoSEQ multiplex PCR, lists solely in-frame clones and lacks some. There are 550,000 to 800,000 clones in the sample; roughly 70% occur only once, and 1.5% to 2% lies in the top ten. Sequencing was performed on memory CD4+ T cells sorted from blood. The receptors were gathered from a woman under 40 in good health. The CDR3 runs from the conserved cysteine through the conserved F or W. D genes are given only for firm matches. Clone size is shown for a subset of rows, as once, few, many or a class of expanded clone.

13	once	TRBV28	TRBJ1-2	TRBD1	CASSRTGRYGYTF	TGTGCCAGCAGTCGGACAGGAAGATATGGCTACACCTTC
15	NA	TRBV5-1	TRBJ2-5	TRBD1	CASSAQGTAQETQYF	TGCGCCAGCAGCGCCCAAGGGACAGCGCAAGAGACCCAGTACTTC
13	NA	TRBV7-2	TRBJ2-5	NA	CASTRRRQETQYF	TGTGCCAGCACCCGACGGAGACAAGAGACCCAGTACTTC
13	few	TRBV28	TRBJ2-7	NA	CASSSYLQKEQYF	TGTGCCAGCAGCTCTTACCTACAGAAGGAGCAGTACTTC
13	few	TRBV19	TRBJ2-1	NA	CASSARAYNEQFF	TGTGCCAGTAGTGCCCGGGCCTACAATGAGCAGTTCTTC
14	NA	TRBV7-3	TRBJ2-2	TRBD1	CASSPQGAGGELFF	TGTGCCAGCAGCCCACAGGGGGCCGGCGGGGAGCTGTTTTTT
15	few	TRBV4-2	TRBJ2-3	NA	CASSQEQGGGDTQYF	TGTGCCAGCAGCCAAGAACAGGGGGGGGGAGATACGCAGTATTTT
14	NA	TRBV18	TRBJ1-2	NA	CASSPETAAARYTF	TGTGCCAGCTCACCTGAGACGGCGGCCGCGCGCTACACCTTC
16	NA	TRBV27	TRBJ1-1	TRBD1	CASNGRGREMNTEAFF	TGTGCCAGCAATGGCAGGGGGCGAGAAATGAACACTGAAGCTTTCTTT
14	NA	TRBV5-6	TRBJ1-2	NA	CASSPWGRGYGYTF	TGTGCCAGCAGCCCCTGGGGTAGAGGATATGGCTACACCTTC
14	NA	TRBV5-1	TRBJ2-5	TRBD2	CASSRSGSLETQYF	TGCGCCAGCAGCCGGAGCGGGAGTTTGGAGACCCAGTACTTC
15	NA	TRBV11-3	TRBJ2-7	NA	CASSLVGQGLYEQYF	TGTGCCAGCAGCTTAGTAGGCCAAGGCCTCTACGAGCAGTACTTC
13	once	TRBV29-1	TRBJ2-5	NA	CSVVRGAPGTQYF	TGCAGCGTTGTTAGGGGGGCCCCGGGGACCCAGTACTTC
14	once	TRBV7-9	TRBJ2-5	NA	CASSQIIFGETQYF	TGTGCCAGCAGCCAAATTATCTTCGGAGAGACCCAGTACTTC
15	NA	TRBV28	TRBJ1-2	TRBD1	CASSVKTGQGYGYTF	TGTGCCAGCAGTGTTAAGACAGGGCAAGGGTATGGCTACACCTTC
13	NA	TRBV28	TRBJ1-2	NA	CASLDTLNYGYTF	TGTGCCAGCTTGGACACGCTTAACTATGGCTACACCTTC
12	NA	TRBV2	TRBJ2-1	TRBD1	CASRQDRGGQFF	TGTGCCAGCAGGCAGGACAGGGGAGGGCAGTTCTTC
15	NA	TRBV9	TRBJ2-1	NA	CASSAPGRNYNEQFF	TGTGCCAGCAGCGCTCCGGGACGGAATTACAATGAGCAGTTCTTC
15	few	TRBV5-5	TRBJ1-1	NA	CASSLDSGYYTEAFF	TGTGCCAGCAGCTTGGATTCCGGGTACTACACTGAAGCTTTCTTT
14	NA	TRBV18	TRBJ1-1	NA	CASSQNPLNTEAFF	TGTGCCAGCTCACAAAACCCCCTGAACACTGAAGCTTTCTTT
14	NA	TRBV6-1	TRBJ2-3	TRBD2	CASTLAGGTDTQYF	TGTGCCAGCACCCTAGCGGGAGGCACAGATACGCAGTATTTT
12	NA	TRBV13	TRBJ1-1	NA	CASSGRMGKAFF	TGTGCCAGCAGCGGTCGTATGGGTAAAGCTTTCTTT
14	NA	TRBV28	TRBJ1-1	NA	CASSLRAQYTEAFF	TGTGCCAGCAGTTTAAGGGCACAGTACACTGAAGCTTTCTTT